What follows are 16 T cell receptor beta chains derived from one specimen sequenced in a study of beta chain features in type 1 diabetes. General study results and limits: Among all four CD4+ subsets, Type 1 diabetes patients had TCRB CDR3s that were moderately but significantly shorter.

Antigen specificity for these receptors is unknown. Sequencing targeted expressed TCRB transcripts, as all isolated RNA had been reverse transcribed. TCRdb's copy holds only in-frame clones and misses some; the assay was immunoSEQ multiplex PCR. The sample holds about 740,000 clones, roughly 12% seen once. The material sequenced was naive CD4+ T cells from blood. Receptors were obtained from a man aged 18-30 years with type 1 diabetes.

The chain uses TRBV28 and TRBJ1-2; D remains ambiguous. This CDR3 is 15 amino acids long. Germline CDR1 reads MDHEN; CDR2 reads SYDVKM. The germline V and J ends were trimmed by 6 bases and 1 base, with 15 bases remaining between them. The CDR3 nucleotides are TGTGCCAGCAGGGAACAGTCAGTTAATAACTATGGCTACACCTTC. Encoded protein: CASREQSVNNYGYTF.

This clone was found a few times. The CDR3: CASSQVDEISSYEQYF. CDR3 DNA sequence: TGTGCCAGCAGCCAAGTTGACGAGATAAGCTCCTACGAGCAGTACTTC. V usage is TRBV14 and J usage is TRBJ2-7; D not resolved. Germline CDR1 and CDR2: SGHDN and FVKESK. The V and J ends lost 1 base and 0 bases respectively, with 13 bases between them. This CDR3 comprises 16 residues. The full variable domain, rest sourced from reference TRBV14 and TRBJ2-7, is EAGVTQFPSHSVIEKGQTVTLRCDPISGHDNLYWYRRVMGKEIKFLLHFVKESKQDESGMPNNRFLAERTGGTYSTLKVQPAELEDSGVYFCASSQVDEISSYEQYFGPGTRLTVT.

CDR3 nucleotide sequence: TGTGCCTGGAGTGTACTGCGGGCCGGCGGCTACACCTTC. It specifies CAWSVLRAGGYTF. The genes are TRBV30 and TRBJ1-2; D call uncertain. The V end lost 0 bases, the J end lost 8 bases, and 13 bases lay between the germline ends. Germline CDR1 and CDR2: GTSNPN and SVGIG (reference sequence). This CDR3 comprises 13 residues.

The chain recombines TRBV7-8 with TRBJ2-7; 11 bases fit TRBD1. With V trimmed by 5 bases and J by 8 bases, 5 bases remained unmatched. Germline CDR1 reads SGHVS; CDR2 reads FQNEAQ. This CDR3 is built from 13 residues. CDR3 protein: CASSRDRGEKQYF. In nucleotides, the CDR3 is TGTGCCAGCAGCCGGGACAGGGGGGAGAAGCAGTACTTC.

This sequence joins TRBV7-8 and TRBJ2-1, with 12 bases that match TRBD2. The CDR3 is 17 residues long. Germline trimming cut 5 bases from V and 6 bases from J; bases unmatched to any gene: 11. Germline CDR1 SGHVS, CDR2 FQNEAQ. CDR3 protein: CASSKALAGGLGNEQFF. CDR3 nucleotides: TGTGCCAGCAGCAAAGCGCTAGCGGGGGGGCTTGGCAATGAGCAGTTCTTC.

This clone was found a few times. The V and J genes are TRBV4-1 and TRBJ2-7; 8 bases align to TRBD1. Germline CDR1 is MGHRA and CDR2 is YSYEKL. This CDR3 is 13 amino acids long. V was pared by 3 bases and J by 6 bases, with 4 bases of the junction left unmatched. CDR3 coding DNA: TGCGCCAGCAGCCAGACAGGGGCGGGCGAGCAGTACTTC. Translating it yields CASSQTGAGEQYF.

The sample holds a few counts of this clone. This sequence joins TRBV9 and TRBJ2-3; D gene ambiguous. Trimming removed 0 bases at V and 0 bases at J, with 17 bases between. Germline CDR1 is SGDLS and CDR2 is YYNGEE. CDR3 length equals 18 residues. The CDR3 DNA is TGTGCCAGCAGCGTAGCCCCAACGGGTGCCTCTAGCACAGATACGCAGTATTTT. As protein: CASSVAPTGASSTDTQYF.

V is TRBV7-9 and J is TRBJ1-1; possible D gene TRBD1, 6 bases. CDR1 is SEHNR and CDR2 is FQNEAQ in the germline V gene (reference sequence). V dropped 1 base and J dropped 5 bases, with 14 bases sitting between them. The length of the CDR3 is 15 residues. In DNA form, the CDR3 reads TGTGCCAGCAGCTTAGGGGAGGGGGTAATAACTGAAGCTTTCTTT. It codes for CASSLGEGVITEAFF.

The chain links TRBV4-2 to TRBJ2-4; 12 nucleotides line up with TRBD1. This CDR3 region has 14 residues. Germline V gene lookup returns CDR1 LGHNA and CDR2 YNFKEQ. V was clipped by 1 base and J by 10 bases; unmatched bases: 2. The CDR3 DNA reads TGTGCCAGCAGCCAAGGGGACAGGGGGCAGATTCAGTACTTC. It codes for CASSQGDRGQIQYF.

This clone was detected only a few times. The V gene is TRBV6-5, the J gene TRBJ2-1; D gene unclear. V lost 6 bases, J lost 0 bases, and 9 bases lay in between. This CDR3 is built from 14 residues. Germline values: CDR1 MNHEY, CDR2 SVGAGI. The chain's CDR3 is CASREVSSYNEQFF. The CDR3 nucleotides read TGTGCCAGCAGAGAGGTGAGCTCCTACAATGAGCAGTTCTTC.

This clone came up a few times. As DNA, the CDR3 is TGCAGCGTCTCGACAGGTCAGGATGTTGCAGCCGAAGCTTTCTTT. This codes for CSVSTGQDVAAEAFF. V gene TRBV29-1 combines with J gene TRBJ1-1, with D possibly TRBD1 on 6 matching bases. The CDR3 is made up of 15 amino acids. Germline CDR1 and CDR2: SQVTM and ANQGSEA. V was pared by 6 bases and J by 8 bases, with 25 bases between.

This clone turned up a few times. The genes are TRBV29-1 and TRBJ2-3; 13 bases align to TRBD2. Unmatched junction bases numbered 4, after V lost 6 bases and J lost 1 base. The CDR3 runs to 15 residues. Germline V gene lookup returns CDR1 SQVTM and CDR2 ANQGSEA. This chain's CDR3 is CSVRLAGGGTDTQYF. CDR3 coding DNA: TGCAGCGTGAGACTAGCGGGGGGAGGCACAGATACGCAGTATTTT.

The chain uses TRBV5-1 and TRBJ2-7, with D hard to call. The CDR3 is 13 residues long. V dropped 4 bases and J dropped 6 bases, with 14 bases sitting between them. The germline V gene has CDR1 SGHRS and CDR2 YFSETQ. The CDR3 loop is CASSLDPAGEQYF. The DNA for the CDR3 is TGCGCCAGCAGCCTAGACCCCGCCGGCGAGCAGTACTTC. The full variable domain, its missing parts supplied by reference TRBV5-1 and TRBJ2-7, is KAGVTQTPRYLIKTRGQQVTLSCSPISGHRSVSWYQQTPGQGLQFLFEYFSETQRNKGNFPGRFSGRQFSNSRSEMNVSTLELGDSALYLCASSLDPAGEQYFGPGTRLTVT.

The rearrangement uses TRBV11-3 and TRBJ2-5; D is perhaps TRBD2 (7 bases). Germline V gives CDR1 SGHNT, CDR2 YENEEA. The CDR3 has 14 amino acids. V lost 4 bases to trimming and J lost 5 bases, with 14 bases between them. CDR3 sequence reads: CASSSLGGQETQYF. CDR3 nucleotides: TGTGCCAGCAGCTCCCTGGGGGGGCAGGAGACCCAGTACTTC. The full variable domain, completed using reference TRBV11-3 and TRBJ2-5, is EAGVVQSPRYKIIEKKQPVAFWCNPISGHNTLYWYLQNLGQGPELLIRYENEEAVDDSQLPKDRFSAERLKGVDSTLKIQPAELGDSAVYLCASSSLGGQETQYFGPGTRLLVL.

This clone turned up a few times. The chain employs TRBV5-4 and TRBJ2-7; possible D gene TRBD1, 5 bases. Germline V gene lookup returns CDR1 SGHNT and CDR2 YYREEE (reference sequence). The CDR3 covers 16 residues. Trimming left V 0 bases short and J 7 bases short, with 20 bases between. CDR3 in amino acids: CASSLVGAAGPPEQYF. In DNA, the CDR3 is TGTGCCAGCAGCTTGGTAGGGGCGGCTGGTCCCCCAGAGCAGTACTTC.

The chain employs TRBV30 and TRBJ2-1; no clear D gene. In germline, CDR1 is GTSNPN, CDR2 SVGIG (reference sequence). There are 13 residues in the CDR3. The V gene lost 3 bases and the J gene lost 7 bases, with 13 bases spanning the gap. The CDR3 coding sequence is TGTGCCTGGAGCACGGGCTTAGCTAATGAGCAGTTCTTC. Protein: CAWSTGLANEQFF.